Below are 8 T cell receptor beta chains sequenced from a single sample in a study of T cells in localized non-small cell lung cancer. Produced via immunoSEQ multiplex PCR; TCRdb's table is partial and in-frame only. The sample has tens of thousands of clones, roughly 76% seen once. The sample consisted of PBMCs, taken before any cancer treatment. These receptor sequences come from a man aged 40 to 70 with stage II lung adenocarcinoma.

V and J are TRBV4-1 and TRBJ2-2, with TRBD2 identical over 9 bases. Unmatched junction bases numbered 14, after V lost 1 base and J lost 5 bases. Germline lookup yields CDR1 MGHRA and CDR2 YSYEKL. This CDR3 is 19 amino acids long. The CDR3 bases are TGCGCCAGCAGCCAAGTTCCCGGGGGTAGCGGGAGAGGGACCGGGGAGCTGTTTTTT. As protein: CASSQVPGGSGRGTGELFF.

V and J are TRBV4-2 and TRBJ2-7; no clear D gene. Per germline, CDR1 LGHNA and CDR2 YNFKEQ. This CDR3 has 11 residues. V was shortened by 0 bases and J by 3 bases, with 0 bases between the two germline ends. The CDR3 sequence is CASSQDYEQYF. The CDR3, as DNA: TGTGCCAGCAGCCAAGACTACGAGCAGTACTTC.

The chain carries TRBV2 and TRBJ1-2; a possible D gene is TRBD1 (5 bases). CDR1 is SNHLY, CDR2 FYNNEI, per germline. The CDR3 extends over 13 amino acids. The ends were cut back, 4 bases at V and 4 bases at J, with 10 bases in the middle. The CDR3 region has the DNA TGTGCCAGCAGTGCCGGGACCGTCTATGGCTACACCTTC. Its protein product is CASSAGTVYGYTF. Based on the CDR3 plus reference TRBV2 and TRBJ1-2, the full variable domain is EPEVTQTPSHQVTQMGQEVILRCVPISNHLYFYWYRQILGQKVEFLVSFYNNEISEKSEIFDDQFSVERPDGSNFTLKIRSTKLEDSAMYFCASSAGTVYGYTFGSGTRLTVV.

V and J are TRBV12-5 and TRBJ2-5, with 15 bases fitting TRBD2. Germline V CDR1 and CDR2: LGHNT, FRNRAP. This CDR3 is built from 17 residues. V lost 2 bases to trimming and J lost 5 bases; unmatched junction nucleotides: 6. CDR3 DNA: TGTGCTAGTGGTTTGCGGGGACTAGCGGGAGGTGGGGAGACCCAGTACTTC. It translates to CASGLRGLAGGGETQYF.

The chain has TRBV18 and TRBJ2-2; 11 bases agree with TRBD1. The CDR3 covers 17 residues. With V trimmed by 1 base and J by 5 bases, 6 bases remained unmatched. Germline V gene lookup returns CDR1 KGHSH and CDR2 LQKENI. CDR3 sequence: CASSPRTGGTGTGELFF. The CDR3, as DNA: TGTGCCAGCTCACCACGGACAGGGGGCACTGGGACCGGGGAGCTGTTTTTT.

CDR3 amino acids: CASSLGKETQYF. The CDR3 region has the DNA TGTGCCAGCAGCTTGGGGAAAGAGACCCAGTACTTC. The genes are TRBV5-4 and TRBJ2-5; D is unresolved. This CDR3 comprises 12 residues. Per germline, CDR1 SGHNT and CDR2 YYREEE (reference sequence). V gave up 0 bases and J gave up 3 bases, with 3 bases separating them.

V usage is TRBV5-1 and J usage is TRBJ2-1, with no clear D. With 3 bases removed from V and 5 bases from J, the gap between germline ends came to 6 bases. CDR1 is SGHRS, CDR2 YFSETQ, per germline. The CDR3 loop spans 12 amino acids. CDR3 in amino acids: CASSSNHNEQFF. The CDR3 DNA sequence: TGCGCCAGCAGCTCCAACCACAATGAGCAGTTCTTC.

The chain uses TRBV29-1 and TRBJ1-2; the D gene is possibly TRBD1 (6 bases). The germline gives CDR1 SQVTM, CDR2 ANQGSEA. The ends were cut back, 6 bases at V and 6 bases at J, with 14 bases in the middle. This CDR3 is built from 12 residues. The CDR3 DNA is TGCAGCGTCGTACAGGGAAACGATGGCTACACCTTC. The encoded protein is CSVVQGNDGYTF.